This is a list of T cell receptor beta chains from one sample in a study of T-cell memory formation after mild COVID-19. Each CDR3 protein gets one entry after TCRdb re-called the 5' RACE reads with MiXCR. The sample lists tens of thousands of distinct CDR3 sequences, around 7% occurring once. Material for sequencing was PBMCs or a T cell subset sorted from them (not recorded which). Receptor source: an adult woman who had mild COVID-19 (a few samples of this study predate the infection). Cell type and time point are not known. The CDR3 runs from the conserved cysteine through the conserved F or W. Fields, in order: V gene, J gene, clone size, CDR3 protein. Not all rows give a size; the values are once, few, many and, for expanded clones, a class.

>TRBV5-1|TRBJ1-3|many
CASSLNTVESTIYF
>TRBV24-1|TRBJ1-3|many
CATSDEGHAGNTIYF
>TRBV7-9|TRBJ2-2|many
CASSLGLMLNTGELFF
>TRBV6-2/TRBV6-3|TRBJ2-3|many
CASRIFSGRLPDTQYF
>TRBV7-6|TRBJ2-3|many
CASSFGTRPDTQYF
>TRBV19|TRBJ1-1|.
CASRMTAAEAFF
>TRBV24-1|TRBJ2-2|many
CATSDFPGELFF
>TRBV9|TRBJ2-3|many
CASSVSSGGAADTQYF
>TRBV27|TRBJ2-1|many
CASSLSQALFSYNEQFF
>TRBV4-2|TRBJ2-7|many
CASSQAGTGFSEQYF
>TRBV7-9|TRBJ1-4|many
CASSLASQAGLSEKLFF
>TRBV4-3|TRBJ2-2|many
CASSQVPSGSARTGELFF
>TRBV20-1|TRBJ1-4|many
CSASSGWGEKLFF
>TRBV7-8|TRBJ2-3|.
CASSLMGNTDTQYF
>TRBV6-2/TRBV6-3|TRBJ2-7|many
CASSPDRGLDEQYF
>TRBV18|TRBJ1-1|many
CASSLDGMNTEAFF
>TRBV6-1|TRBJ2-7|many
CASSELYRTGFDYEQYF
>TRBV4-1|TRBJ2-7|many
CASSQGPPIADRGYEQYF
>TRBV4-1|TRBJ1-2|many
CASSQGRGQVNYGYTF
>TRBV3-1|TRBJ2-2|many
CASSNLGLAGTGELFF
>TRBV7-9|TRBJ2-1|many
CASSGTSSGQQFF
>TRBV14|TRBJ2-3|many
CASSQTASGRVKADTQYF
>TRBV5-4|TRBJ2-5|many
CASSSDPAAQETQYF
>TRBV4-3|TRBJ1-1|many
CASSQGAQGDRETEAFF
>TRBV12-3/TRBV12-4|TRBJ2-7|many
CASSPFEVTTYEQYF
>TRBV6-1|TRBJ1-1|few
CASSTGTGVPEAFF
>TRBV7-3|TRBJ2-5|many
CASSLRGAGGYQETQYF
>TRBV20-1|TRBJ2-7|many
CSARDRGNYEQYF
>TRBV3-1|TRBJ2-1|many
CASSPRAGGDEQFF
>TRBV29-1|TRBJ2-3|many
CSVRTSGGTDTQYF
>TRBV10-1|TRBJ2-5|few
CASSDREETQYF
>TRBV20-1|TRBJ2-3|many
CSAPEGGFTDTQYF
>TRBV6-6|TRBJ2-1|many
CASGREGSYNEQFF
>TRBV5-6|TRBJ2-1|many
CASSLPGALDEQFF
>TRBV30|TRBJ1-2|few
CAWRRGVNGYTF
>TRBV18|TRBJ1-1|medium-sized
CASSPPGGGTEAFF
>TRBV5-1|TRBJ2-7|many
CASSLVPGAYEQYF
>TRBV14|TRBJ2-1|many
CASSQEAVLAGGHLSYNEQFF
>TRBV18|TRBJ2-5|many
CASSPGQGVETQYF
>TRBV5-1|TRBJ2-3|.
CASRRQGGTDTQYF
>TRBV5-6|TRBJ2-7|.
CASSLITYEQYF
>TRBV5-1|TRBJ2-1|many
CASSFRLEGDEQFF
>TRBV20-1|TRBJ2-7|many
CSATPGEGAGYEQYF